This entry concerns a single T cell receptor (beta chain). At the DNA level, this CDR3 is encoded by other sequences in the same sample as well. The sample is drawn from a study of blood T cell repertoires in COVID-19. Study summary: The United States, Italy and Spain supplied acute and convalescent COVID-19 samples. The analysed material was cDNA or gDNA that came from T cells, B-cell-depleted T cells, or PBMCs.

Original processing notes: Estimation of nucleated cell counts relied on the amplification of reference gene primers. Some clones are missing from TCRdb's copy, which holds only in-frame ones; the method was immunoSEQ multiplex PCR. The V and J calls and the clone size are those of that table, but D and trimming were determined from the DNA. This table holds about 120,000 clones, roughly 90% found once. This receptor was taken from a man aged 35 to 55 with acute or convalescent COVID-19. The material sequenced was peripheral blood.

CDR3 DNA sequence: TGTGCCAGCAGCTTGAGAGTCTATGGCTACACCTTC. The encoded protein is CASSLRVYGYTF. The rearrangement joins TRBV5-6 to TRBJ1-2; D is unresolved. There are 12 residues in the CDR3. The germline CDR1 and CDR2 sequences are SGHDT and YYEEEE. V lost 1 base and J lost 4, with 5 bases in between.